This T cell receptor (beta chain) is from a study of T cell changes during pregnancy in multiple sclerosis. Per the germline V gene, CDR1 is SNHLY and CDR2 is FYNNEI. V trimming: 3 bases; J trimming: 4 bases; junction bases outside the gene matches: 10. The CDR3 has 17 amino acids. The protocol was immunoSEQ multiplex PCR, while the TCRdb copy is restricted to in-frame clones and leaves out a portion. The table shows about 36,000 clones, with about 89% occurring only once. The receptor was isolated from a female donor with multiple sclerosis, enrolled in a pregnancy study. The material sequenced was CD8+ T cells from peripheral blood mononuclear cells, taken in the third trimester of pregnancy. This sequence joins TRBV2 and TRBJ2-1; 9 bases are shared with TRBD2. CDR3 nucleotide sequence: TGTGCCAGCAGTGATAGGATCGCTAGCGGGAAGTACAATGAGCAGTTCTTC. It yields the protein CASSDRIASGKYNEQFF.